These 18 T cell receptor beta chains came from one sample sequenced in a study of CD4+ T cells in melanoma. Data came from immunoSEQ multiplex PCR; TCRdb stores just in-frame clones and leaves some out. The repertoire consists of about 55,000 clones, with 55% to 75% occurring once and the leading ten covering 4.8%. Sequenced input: tumor tissue. The receptors here all came from a human donor with melanoma.

The chain is built from TRBV20-1 and TRBJ2-5, with D unresolved. The CDR3 runs to 9 residues. CDR1 DFQATT and CDR2 SNEGSKA come from the germline V gene (reference sequence). Trimming removed 7 bases from V and 5 bases from J, with 5 bases in between. The CDR3 here is CSVGETQYF. The CDR3, as DNA: TGCAGTGTGGGGGAGACCCAGTACTTC.

This rearrangement joins TRBV2 to TRBJ2-7; 7 bases line up with TRBD1. CDR3 size: 13 residues. Germline CDR1 reads SNHLY; CDR2 reads FYNNEI. V gave up 7 bases and J gave up 4 bases; unmatched junction bases: 7. The CDR3 is CASTPTGIYEQYF. CDR3 sequence (DNA): TGTGCCAGCACTCCGACAGGGATTTACGAGCAGTACTTC. The variable domain in full, completed from reference TRBV2 and TRBJ2-7, reads EPEVTQTPSHQVTQMGQEVILRCVPISNHLYFYWYRQILGQKVEFLVSFYNNEISEKSEIFDDQFSVERPDGSNFTLKIRSTKLEDSAMYFCASTPTGIYEQYFGPGTRLTVT.

The rearrangement links TRBV4-2 to TRBJ1-1; a weak D match, TRBD1 (5 bases). Trimming shortened V by 2 bases and J by 0 bases, and 10 bases separated the two germline ends. The germline V gene has CDR1 LGHNA and CDR2 YNFKEQ. The CDR3 is 15 residues long. The CDR3 spells CASSQPVGVNTEAFF. The CDR3, as DNA: TGTGCCAGCAGCCAACCGGTAGGGGTGAACACTGAAGCTTTCTTT.

V usage is TRBV4-3 and J usage is TRBJ2-2, with D possibly matching TRBD1 (5 bases). The V end was cut by 1 base, the J end by 4 bases, with 10 bases between. The CDR3 sequence is 15 residues long. CDR1 and CDR2 (germline): LGHNA, YSLEER. In DNA form, the CDR3 reads TGCGCCAGCAGCCAAGGGACATTCTTCACCGGGGAGCTGTTTTTT. This gives the protein CASSQGTFFTGELFF.

The CDR3: CASSVIAVGLASTDTQYF. DNA for the CDR3: TGTGCCAGCAGCGTAATCGCAGTGGGACTAGCGAGCACAGATACGCAGTATTTT. V is TRBV13 and J is TRBJ2-3; 10 bases align to TRBD2. J lost 0 bases, V lost 5 bases, and 11 bases had no gene match. CDR1 PRHDT and CDR2 FYEKMQ come from the germline V gene (reference sequence). The CDR3 has 18 amino acids.

The chain has TRBV6-6 and TRBJ2-1, with D possibly being TRBD1 or TRBD2 (6 bases each). The V gene lost 7 bases and the J gene lost 7 bases, with 14 bases spanning the gap. In germline, CDR1 is MNHNY, CDR2 SVGAGI (reference sequence). The CDR3 extends over 13 amino acids. CDR3 region: CASTPGAVNEQFF. Here the CDR3 DNA reads TGTGCCAGCACCCCGGGGGCCGTGAATGAGCAGTTCTTC.

This chain links TRBV5-1 with TRBJ2-3; D unresolved. The CDR3 contains 15 residues. The ends were cut back, 0 bases at V and 3 bases at J, with 11 bases in the middle. In germline, CDR1 is SGHRS, CDR2 YFSETQ. CDR3 bases: TGCGCCAGCAGCTTGGCGGGTAGGATGACAGATACGCAGTATTTT. Translation: CASSLAGRMTDTQYF.

The chain employs TRBV2 and TRBJ1-6, with 9 bases fitting TRBD1. Losses at the gene ends were 6 bases for V and 6 bases for J; bases not matched to a gene: 6. This CDR3 spans 15 amino acids. CDR1 is SNHLY, CDR2 FYNNEI, per germline. The CDR3 nucleotides are TGTGCCAGCAGAGCTGACAGGGGGTTTAATTCACCCCTCCACTTT. Its translation: CASRADRGFNSPLHF.

This clone was observed a handful of times. J is TRBJ2-2 and V is TRBV7-3; D may be TRBD2 (5 bases). V lost 5 bases to trimming and J lost 4 bases, with 17 bases between them. This CDR3 spans 16 amino acids. CDR1 is SGHTA, CDR2 FQGTGA, per germline. The CDR3 loop reads CASSVTMASGTGELFF. CDR3 DNA: TGTGCCAGCAGCGTGACTATGGCGTCGGGCACCGGGGAGCTGTTTTTT. Looking up the rest from reference TRBV7-3 and TRBJ2-2 gives the full variable domain: GAGVSQTPSNKVTEKGKYVELRCDPISGHTALYWYRQSLGQGPEFLIYFQGTGAADDSGLPNDRFFAVRPEGSVSTLKIQRTERGDSAVYLCASSVTMASGTGELFFGEGSRLTVL.

At least ten counts were recorded for this clone. The gene calls are TRBV2 and TRBJ1-2; unclear D gene. V was clipped by 4 bases and J by 5 bases, with 14 bases between them. The germline V gene has CDR1 SNHLY and CDR2 FYNNEI. The CDR3 contains 14 residues. The CDR3 here is CASSVREGQYGYTF. DNA for the CDR3: TGTGCCAGCAGTGTAAGGGAGGGTCAGTATGGCTACACCTTC.

The rearrangement links TRBV6-1 to TRBJ2-2; D is perhaps TRBD1 (6 bases). The CDR3 totals 15 residues. The germline V and J ends were trimmed by 2 bases and 5 bases, with 12 bases remaining between them. Germline lookup yields CDR1 MNHNS and CDR2 SASEGT. CDR3 region: CASSEQGLNTGELFF. The CDR3 DNA follows: TGTGCCAGCAGTGAACAGGGGTTGAATACCGGGGAGCTGTTTTTT.

The gene calls are TRBV18 and TRBJ2-2, with TRBD1 identical over 8 bases. In germline, CDR1 is KGHSH, CDR2 LQKENI. Trimming cost V 6 bases and J 2 bases; bases outside gene matches: 8. This CDR3 is 16 amino acids long. CDR3 in amino acids: CASSIGTGVNTGELFF. CDR3 sequence (DNA): TGTGCCAGCTCGATCGGGACAGGAGTCAACACCGGGGAGCTGTTTTTT. Full variable domain (outside the CDR3, taken from reference TRBV18 and TRBJ2-2): NAGVMQNPRHLVRRRGQEARLRCSPMKGHSHVYWYRQLPEEGLKFMVYLQKENIIDESGMPKERFSAEFPKEGPSILRIQQVVRGDSAAYFCASSIGTGVNTGELFFGEGSRLTVL.

The J gene is TRBJ2-7, the V gene TRBV7-3, with 9 bases matching TRBD2. J lost 1 base, V lost 0 bases, and 1 base had no gene match. This CDR3 spans 15 amino acids. Germline CDR1 is SGHTA and CDR2 is FQGTGA. The CDR3 DNA sequence: TGTGCCAGCAGCTTAACCGGACTAGCGTCCTACGAGCAGTACTTC. Translation: CASSLTGLASYEQYF.

The CDR3 reads CASRERDRVIYEQYF. In DNA, the CDR3 is TGTGCCAGCCGGGAGAGGGACAGGGTAATTTACGAGCAGTACTTC. V gene TRBV6-5 combines with J gene TRBJ2-7, with 9 bases fitting TRBD1. The CDR3 covers 15 residues. Germline V CDR1 and CDR2: MNHEY, SVGAGI. The V segment lost 8 bases and the J segment 4 bases; nucleotides outside the gene matches: 12.

The rearrangement joins TRBV27 to TRBJ2-2; D gene ambiguous. The CDR3 is 15 amino acids. CDR1 and CDR2 (germline): MNHEY, SMNVEV (reference sequence). The V and J ends lost 1 base and 4 bases respectively, with 10 bases between them. CDR3 protein: CASSLFTGSTGELFF. The CDR3 region has the DNA TGTGCCAGCAGTTTATTCACCGGAAGCACCGGGGAGCTGTTTTTT.

CDR3 nucleotide sequence: TGCGCCAGCAGCGAGGGGCTTCAGCCCCAGCATTTT. Its translation is CASSEGLQPQHF. The chain recombines TRBV10-2 with TRBJ1-5; a weak D match, TRBD1 (5 bases). Trimming cost V 6 bases and J 6 bases, with 9 bases left between them. CDR1 and CDR2 from the germline V gene are WSHSY and SAAADI. There are 12 residues in the CDR3.

This chain uses TRBV27 with TRBJ2-2; D remains unclear. V shed 1 base and J shed 7 bases, with 4 bases lying between them. Germline V gene sequence: CDR1 MNHEY, CDR2 SMNVEV (reference sequence). There are 12 residues in the CDR3. CDR3: CASSLWGGELFF. The DNA for the CDR3 is TGTGCCAGCAGTTTATGGGGCGGGGAGCTGTTTTTT.

The chain has TRBV25-1 and TRBJ2-7; D tentatively fits TRBD1 or TRBD2 (6 bases each). This CDR3 is built from 13 residues. Germline V gives CDR1 MGHDK, CDR2 SYGVNS. Trimming shortened V by 2 bases and J by 6 bases, and 11 bases separated the two germline ends. The CDR3 nucleotides read TGTGCCAGCAGTGAAAGTGGGGGGCTCGAGCAGTACTTC. As protein: CASSESGGLEQYF.